This T cell receptor (beta chain) was retrieved from a study of T-cell reconstitution after alpha-beta-depleted transplantation in children. For TCRbeta, the library was prepared with unique molecular identifiers. One entry per CDR3 protein results from TCRdb running MiXCR on the PCR reads. The table lists about 260,000 distinct CDR3 sequences, roughly 8% of them singletons. Notes on this clonotype: Antigen specificity is unknown. A much larger clone differs by one base, so this may be a read error.

The CDR3 loop spans 19 amino acids. Germline V gene sequence: CDR1 MGHRA, CDR2 YSYEKL. Trimming removed 4 bases from V and 8 bases from J; junction bases left unmatched: 21. Study-wide results and caveats: The origin of high day-60 TCRbeta diversity in some patients lay in surviving recipient T cells and thymic progenitors. Reportedly, alpha-beta T cells present about two months post-transplant originated from several hundred expanded clones of graft origin. Hyperexpanded clones declined; after one year, newly produced T cells mostly supplied diversity.

J is TRBJ2-1 and V is TRBV4-1, with TRBD2 identical over 9 bases. The receptor's source is a male patient under 18 who had a stem cell transplant for acute lymphoblastic leukemia, so the T cells may come from the graft donor. Sequenced material: PBMCs, mostly from graft donor cells, taken 180 days after TCRalphabeta/CD19-depleted stem cell transplant. CDR3 DNA: TGCGCCAGCAGCCCTCGTTATTACAGGGCGGGAGGGCTTTTAGATGAGCAGTTCTTC. Residues: CASSPRYYRAGGLLDEQFF.